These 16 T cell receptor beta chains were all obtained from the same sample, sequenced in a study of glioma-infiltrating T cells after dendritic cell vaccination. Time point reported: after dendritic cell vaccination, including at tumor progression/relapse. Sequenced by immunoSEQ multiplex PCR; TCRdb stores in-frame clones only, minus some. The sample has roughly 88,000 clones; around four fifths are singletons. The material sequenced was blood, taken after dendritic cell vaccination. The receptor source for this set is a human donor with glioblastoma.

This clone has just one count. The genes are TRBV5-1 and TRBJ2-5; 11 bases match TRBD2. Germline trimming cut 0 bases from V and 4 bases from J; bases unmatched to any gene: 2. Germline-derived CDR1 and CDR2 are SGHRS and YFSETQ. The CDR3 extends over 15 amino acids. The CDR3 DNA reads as TGCGCCAGCAGCTTGGTACTAGCGGGAGTAGAGACCCAGTACTTC. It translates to CASSLVLAGVETQYF.

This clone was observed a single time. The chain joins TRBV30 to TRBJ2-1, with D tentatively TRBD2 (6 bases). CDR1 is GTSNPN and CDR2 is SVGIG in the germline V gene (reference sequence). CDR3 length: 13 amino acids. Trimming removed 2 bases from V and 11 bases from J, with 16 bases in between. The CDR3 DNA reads TGTGCCTGGAGTCCCCGGGCGGCGGGACAGCAGTTCTTC. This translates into CAWSPRAAGQQFF.

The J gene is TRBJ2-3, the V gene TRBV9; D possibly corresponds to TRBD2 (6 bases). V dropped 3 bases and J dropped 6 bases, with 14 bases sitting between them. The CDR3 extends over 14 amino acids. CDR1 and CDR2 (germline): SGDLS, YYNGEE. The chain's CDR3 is CASSAGTEGDTQYF. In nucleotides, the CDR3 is TGTGCCAGCAGCGCCGGGACTGAGGGGGATACGCAGTATTTT.

This CDR3 is CASSFGLRETQYF. The CDR3 bases are TGTGCCAGCAGCTTTGGGTTGCGGGAGACCCAGTACTTC. The chain combines TRBV7-9 with TRBJ2-5; no firm D call. Germline V lookup: CDR1 SEHNR, CDR2 FQNEAQ (reference sequence). The CDR3 runs to 13 residues. V was pared by 3 bases and J by 5 bases, with 10 bases between. The variable domain in full, with the rest retrieved from reference TRBV7-9 and TRBJ2-5, is DTGVSQNPRHKITKRGQNVTFRCDPISEHNRLYWYRQTLGQGPEFLTYFQNEAQLEKSRLLSDRFSAERPKGSFSTLEIQRTEQGDSAMYLCASSFGLRETQYFGPGTRLLVL.

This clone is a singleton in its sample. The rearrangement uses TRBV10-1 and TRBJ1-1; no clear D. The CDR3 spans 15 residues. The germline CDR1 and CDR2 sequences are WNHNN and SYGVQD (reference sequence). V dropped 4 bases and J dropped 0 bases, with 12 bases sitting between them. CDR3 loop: CASSGRWRMNTEAFF. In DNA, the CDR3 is TGCGCCAGCAGTGGGAGGTGGCGGATGAACACTGAAGCTTTCTTT.

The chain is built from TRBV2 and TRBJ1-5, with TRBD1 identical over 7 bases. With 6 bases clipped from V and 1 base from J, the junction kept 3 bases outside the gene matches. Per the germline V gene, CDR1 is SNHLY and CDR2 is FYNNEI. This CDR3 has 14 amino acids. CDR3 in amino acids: CASRPGGSNQPQHF. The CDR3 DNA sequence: TGTGCCAGCAGGCCAGGGGGAAGCAATCAGCCCCAGCATTTT.

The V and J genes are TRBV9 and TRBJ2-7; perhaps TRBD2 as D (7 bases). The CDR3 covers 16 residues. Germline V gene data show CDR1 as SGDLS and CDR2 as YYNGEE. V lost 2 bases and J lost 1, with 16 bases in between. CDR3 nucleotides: TGTGCCAGCAGCGTGGGAGGGGGACGGGGATCCTACGAGCAGTACGTC. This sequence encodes CASSVGGGRGSYEQYV.

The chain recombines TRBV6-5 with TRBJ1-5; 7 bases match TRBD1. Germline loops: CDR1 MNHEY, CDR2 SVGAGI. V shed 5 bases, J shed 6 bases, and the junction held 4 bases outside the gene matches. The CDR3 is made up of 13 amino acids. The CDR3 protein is CASSRGPGQPQHF. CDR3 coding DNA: TGTGCCAGCAGTAGGGGGCCGGGTCAGCCCCAGCATTTT.

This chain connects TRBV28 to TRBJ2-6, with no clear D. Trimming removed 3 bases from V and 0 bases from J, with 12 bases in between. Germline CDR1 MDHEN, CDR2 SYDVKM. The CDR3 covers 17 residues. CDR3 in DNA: TGTGCCAGCAGTTTCCCCAGGTCCCGCTCTGGGGCCAACGTCCTGACTTTC. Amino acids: CASSFPRSRSGANVLTF.

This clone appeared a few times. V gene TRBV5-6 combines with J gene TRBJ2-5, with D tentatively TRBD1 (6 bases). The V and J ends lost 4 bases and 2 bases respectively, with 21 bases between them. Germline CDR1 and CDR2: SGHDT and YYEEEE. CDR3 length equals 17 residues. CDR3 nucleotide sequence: TGTGCCAGCAGCATCTGGGGCGGACAGCCGGCTCAAGAGACCCAGTACTTC. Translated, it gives CASSIWGGQPAQETQYF.

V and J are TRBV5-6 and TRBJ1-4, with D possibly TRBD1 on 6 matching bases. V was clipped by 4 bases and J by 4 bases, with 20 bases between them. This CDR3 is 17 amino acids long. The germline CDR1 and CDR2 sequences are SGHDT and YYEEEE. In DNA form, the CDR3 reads TGTGCCAGCAGCCCGAACAGGGATTGGTTCCGTAATGAAAAACTGTTTTTT. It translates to CASSPNRDWFRNEKLFF.

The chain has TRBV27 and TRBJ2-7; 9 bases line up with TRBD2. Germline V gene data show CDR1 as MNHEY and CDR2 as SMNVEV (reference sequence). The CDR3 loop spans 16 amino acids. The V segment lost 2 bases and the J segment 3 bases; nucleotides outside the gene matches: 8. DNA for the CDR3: TGTGCCAGCAGTTTACGTTCGACTAGCGGAATCTACGAGCAGTACGTC. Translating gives CASSLRSTSGIYEQYV.

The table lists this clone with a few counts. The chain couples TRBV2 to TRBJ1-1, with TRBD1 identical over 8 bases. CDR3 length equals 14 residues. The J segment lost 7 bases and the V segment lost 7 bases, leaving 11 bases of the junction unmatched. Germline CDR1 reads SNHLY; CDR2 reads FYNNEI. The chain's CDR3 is CASKSNRGINEAFF. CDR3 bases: TGTGCCAGCAAATCGAACAGGGGGATCAATGAAGCTTTCTTT.

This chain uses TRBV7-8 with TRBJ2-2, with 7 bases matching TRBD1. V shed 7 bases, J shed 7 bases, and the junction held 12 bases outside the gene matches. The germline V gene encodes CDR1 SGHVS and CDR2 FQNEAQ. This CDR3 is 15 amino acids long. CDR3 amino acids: CASTRGNGNVGELFF. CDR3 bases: TGTGCCAGCACCAGGGGGAACGGGAATGTCGGGGAGCTGTTTTTT.

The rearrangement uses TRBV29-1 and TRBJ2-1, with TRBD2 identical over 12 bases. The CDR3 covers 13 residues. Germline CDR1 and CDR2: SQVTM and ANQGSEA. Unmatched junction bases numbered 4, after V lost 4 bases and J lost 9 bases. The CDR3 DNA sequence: TGCAGCGTTGCCGAACTAGCGGGGGGTGAGCAGTTCTTC. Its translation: CSVAELAGGEQFF.

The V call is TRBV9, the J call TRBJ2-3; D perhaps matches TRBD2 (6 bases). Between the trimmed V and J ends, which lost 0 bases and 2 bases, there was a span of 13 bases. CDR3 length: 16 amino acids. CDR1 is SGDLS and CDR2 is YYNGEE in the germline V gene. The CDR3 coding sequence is TGTGCCAGCAGCGTAGTGAGTAGCGGACTCACAGATACGCAGTATTTT. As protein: CASSVVSSGLTDTQYF.